This entry describes one T cell receptor beta chain. Its antigen is unknown. Clones were read by immunoSEQ multiplex PCR, and TCRdb kept only the in-frame ones, dropping some. The sample has just over 65,000 clones; approximately 84% are singletons. These data belong to a study of T cell responses to AZD1222 COVID-19 vaccine. Study-wide background: Recipients boosted at about 4 weeks or about 12 weeks are pooled.

Germline-derived CDR1 and CDR2 are SGDLS and YYNGEE. CDR3 length equals 13 residues. V lost 3 bases to trimming and J lost 3 bases, with 8 bases between them. Regarding the study as a whole: It should be noted that donors were predominantly white British and more often female, and clonal diversity was possibly underestimated. Repertoires were collected only later (after the peak T cell response had occurred). Spike-specific TCR depth and breadth grew after two AZD1222 doses.

Sequencing used peripheral blood, obtained on day 0 of AZD1222 vaccination. This chain uses TRBV9 with TRBJ2-3; D call uncertain. This TCR was recovered from an adult in good health. The CDR3 spells CASSAAFTDTQYF. In DNA form, the CDR3 reads TGTGCCAGCAGCGCCGCCTTTACAGATACGCAGTATTTT.